The source of this T cell receptor (beta chain) is a study of regulatory T cells in long-lasting Graves disease. Study-level findings and limits: The persistent group shared around 2,600 public clonotypes, more than the approximately 1,000 shared by new patients. Persistent Graves' patients showed a TCR diversity that was lower than that of newly diagnosed ones.

A note on this clonotype: As yet, its antigen is unknown.

iRepertoire HTBI primers and Arm-PCR of CDR3 regions built TCR beta libraries. In TCRdb, the multiplex PCR reads were re-called with MiXCR into one record per CDR3 protein. This repertoire shows 580,000 or so distinct CDR3 sequences, roughly a sixth found once; its top ten account for approximately 12%. Time point of the sample: newly diagnosed GD, antithyroid drugs for less than 3 months. The TCR library was made from RNA extracted from PBMCs. Around 10 milliliters of peripheral blood were taken and placed in EDTA tubes. The CDR3 length is 15 residues. Trimming left V 2 bases short and J 0 bases short, with 11 bases between. Per germline, CDR1 DFQATT and CDR2 SNEGSKA (reference sequence). The same data also went into a second study, on T cells in Graves' hyperthyroidism and ophthalmopathy. That work contributes: The HTBI primer set served for first-round RT-PCR of the TCR CDR3.

This TCR came from a man aged 18 to 29 with Graves disease. Sample: peripheral blood mononuclear cells (PBMCs), taken at new diagnosis, from a patient treated with antithyroid drugs. This chain joins TRBV20-1 and TRBJ1-5; possibly TRBD1 for D (5 bases). The CDR3 reads CSARIGGRSNQPQHF. DNA for the CDR3: TGCAGTGCTAGAATCGGGGGTCGTAGCAATCAGCCCCAGCATTTT.